The entry that follows covers one TCR beta chain sequence. Its antigen is as yet unknown. Random hexamers primed reverse transcription of roughly 0.45 to 1 ug RNA. Amplification of TCR beta CDR3 used immunoSEQ multiplex PCR across 54 Vbeta and 13 Jbeta. TCRdb reprocessed the immunoSEQ multiplex PCR reads with MiXCR, giving one entry per CDR3 protein. The sample contains around 150,000 distinct CDR3 sequences, approximately 95% of which appear only once. The record originates from a study of CD8 T cells in Susac syndrome. General study findings and limits: Clonal expansion was present among Susac CD8+ cells. This expansion reached its peak in TEMRA cells and in active patients.

The study sequenced TCR beta in blood CD8+ and CD4+ T cells. The source of this sequence is a human donor with Susac syndrome. The specimen was CD8+ T cells from PBMCs.

The CDR3 DNA reads as TGCAGTGCTTTTTACTATGGCTACACCTTC. As protein: CSAFYYGYTF. The gene calls are TRBV20-1 and TRBJ1-2; D uncertain. The V end was cut by 5 bases, the J end by 3 bases, with 4 bases between. The CDR3 sequence is 10 residues long. The V gene's germline CDR1 is DFQATT and CDR2 SNEGSKA (reference sequence).